These 23 T cell receptor beta chains originate from one sample sequenced in a study of identifying expanded T cells in peripheral blood. Only in-frame clones appear in the TCRdb table, and some are missing; sequencing was by immunoSEQ multiplex PCR. The sample has fewer than 85,000 clones, 84% seen once. Sequencing was performed on blood. These TCRs come from a person aged 18 to 75 in good health.

For the CDR3, the DNA is TGTGCCAGCAGCCTCTACAGAGACCAAGAGACCCAGTACTTC. The encoded protein is CASSLYRDQETQYF. V gene TRBV7-2 combines with J gene TRBJ2-5; no definite D call. The CDR3 extends over 14 amino acids. CDR1 and CDR2 from the germline V gene are SGHTA and FQGNSA. The V end lost 5 bases, the J end lost 0 bases, and 10 bases lay between the germline ends.

Points on this clone: In the same sample, other DNA sequences code for this CDR3. V gene TRBV6-5 combines with J gene TRBJ1-2; no clear D. Trimming took 0 bases from V and 4 from J, leaving 9 bases between them. CDR1 and CDR2 (germline): MNHEY, SVGAGI. The CDR3 is made up of 14 amino acids. Written as DNA, the CDR3 is TGTGCCAGCAGTTACTCGCGGCGGGGCTATGGCTACACCTTC. It is translated as CASSYSRRGYGYTF.

The CDR3 region has the DNA TGTGCCAGCAGCCTCGGACAGGATAAGTATGGCTACACCTTC. It encodes CASSLGQDKYGYTF. The chain couples TRBV5-6 to TRBJ1-2; 7 bases fit TRBD1. V lost 4 bases and J lost 5; bases outside the gene matches: 8. The CDR3 covers 14 residues. The germline V gene encodes CDR1 SGHDT and CDR2 YYEEEE.

This clone was seen a few times. The gene calls are TRBV5-4 and TRBJ1-2, with 7 bases that match TRBD1. J lost 2 bases, V lost 4 bases, and 2 bases had no gene match. Germline V gene lookup returns CDR1 SGHNT and CDR2 YYREEE (reference sequence). The CDR3 length is 13 residues. The CDR3, as DNA: TGTGCCAGCAGCCCGGGACAGAACTATGGCTACACCTTC. Translated, it gives CASSPGQNYGYTF.

CDR3: CASSFGAGGLEQYF. In nucleotides, the CDR3 is TGTGCCAGCAGCTTCGGGGCGGGAGGGCTCGAGCAGTACTTC. This sequence joins TRBV7-2 and TRBJ2-7; 9 nucleotides agree with TRBD2. Unmatched junction bases numbered 6, after V lost 3 bases and J lost 6 bases. CDR1 is SGHTA, CDR2 FQGNSA, per germline. This CDR3 contains 14 residues.

This rearrangement joins TRBV6-1 to TRBJ1-1, with D unclear. The CDR3 totals 13 residues. Trimming left V 6 bases short and J 4 bases short, with 12 bases between. CDR1 and CDR2 (germline): MNHNS, SASEGT. The CDR3 bases are TGTGCCAGCAGGCCTCGGGAGACCACTGAAGCTTTCTTT. This gives the protein CASRPRETTEAFF.

The gene calls are TRBV2 and TRBJ2-5; a possible D gene is TRBD1 (5 bases). V was shortened by 5 bases and J by 5 bases, with 18 bases between the two germline ends. In germline, CDR1 is SNHLY, CDR2 FYNNEI. The CDR3 contains 15 residues. Here the CDR3 reads CASSTTQGIGETQYF. The CDR3 DNA follows: TGTGCCAGCAGTACCACCCAGGGAATCGGGGAGACCCAGTACTTC.

The chain recombines TRBV11-3 with TRBJ2-5, with D perhaps TRBD1 (6 bases). Germline-derived CDR1 and CDR2 are SGHNT and YENEEA. CDR3 length: 13 amino acids. Trimming shortened V by 3 bases and J by 3 bases, and 8 bases separated the two germline ends. This CDR3 reads CASSFGQKETQYF. The CDR3 nucleotides are TGTGCCAGCAGCTTCGGACAGAAAGAGACCCAGTACTTC. The full variable domain, with the rest looked up from reference TRBV11-3 and TRBJ2-5, is EAGVVQSPRYKIIEKKQPVAFWCNPISGHNTLYWYLQNLGQGPELLIRYENEEAVDDSQLPKDRFSAERLKGVDSTLKIQPAELGDSAVYLCASSFGQKETQYFGPGTRLLVL.

The chain joins TRBV27 to TRBJ2-2; D unclear. The CDR3 extends over 12 amino acids. Germline loops: CDR1 MNHEY, CDR2 SMNVEV (reference sequence). V lost 6 bases and J lost 6, with 8 bases in between. The DNA of the CDR3 is TGTGCCAGCAGCCTCAGATCCGGGGAGCTGTTTTTT. Translation gives CASSLRSGELFF.

The V call is TRBV4-2, the J call TRBJ1-5; tentatively, D is TRBD1 (6 bases). Per germline, CDR1 LGHNA and CDR2 YNFKEQ. Trimming took off 1 base at V and 9 bases at J, with 16 bases between the two ends. This CDR3 comprises 15 residues. The CDR3 spells CASSQGGGIGGPQHF. CDR3 sequence (DNA): TGTGCCAGCAGCCAAGGCGGAGGGATAGGGGGGCCCCAGCATTTT.

The chain uses TRBV7-2 and TRBJ1-3; D gene uncertain. The ends were cut back, 2 bases at V and 3 bases at J, with 14 bases in the middle. The CDR3 length is 16 residues. Germline-derived CDR1 and CDR2 are SGHTA and FQGNSA. The DNA of the CDR3 is TGTGCCAGCAGCTTATTGGCAGGCCGAGGTGGAAACACCATATATTTT. This codes for CASSLLAGRGGNTIYF.

V is TRBV28 and J is TRBJ2-1; 7 nucleotides match TRBD1. Germline loops: CDR1 MDHEN, CDR2 SYDVKM. Germline trimming cut 1 base from V and 7 bases from J; bases unmatched to any gene: 13. The CDR3 is 17 residues long. CDR3 sequence (DNA): TGTGCCAGCAGTTTATCCTACTGGGCAGGACAGGAAAATGAGCAGTTCTTC. It codes for CASSLSYWAGQENEQFF.

V usage is TRBV2 and J usage is TRBJ2-7; D is perhaps TRBD1 or TRBD2 (5 bases each). The CDR3 sequence is 14 residues long. The V gene's germline CDR1 is SNHLY and CDR2 FYNNEI. V was shortened by 6 bases and J by 0 bases, with 12 bases between the two germline ends. In nucleotides, the CDR3 is TGTGCCAGCAGATGGGACGGCTACTCCTACGAGCAGTACTTC. This encodes CASRWDGYSYEQYF.

This clone was counted between two and nine times. The V and J genes are TRBV5-6 and TRBJ1-1, with 7 bases identical to TRBD1. The CDR3 runs 16 residues. V trimming: 2 bases; J trimming: 1 base; junction bases outside the gene matches: 8. CDR1 and CDR2 (germline): SGHDT, YYEEEE. CDR3 sequence reads: CASSFSGDRENTEAFF. The CDR3, as DNA: TGTGCCAGCAGCTTTTCCGGAGACAGGGAGAACACTGAAGCTTTCTTT.

The chain is built from TRBV28 and TRBJ1-1, with 7 bases matching TRBD1. This CDR3 has 17 amino acids. V trimming: 6 bases; J trimming: 5 bases; junction bases outside the gene matches: 18. Germline lookup yields CDR1 MDHEN and CDR2 SYDVKM. CDR3 region: CASRGFHRGSGRTEAFF. DNA of the CDR3: TGTGCCAGCAGGGGTTTCCACAGGGGTTCTGGGAGGACTGAAGCTTTCTTT. Filled out from reference TRBV28 and TRBJ1-1, the complete variable domain reads DVKVTQSSRYLVKRTGEKVFLECVQDMDHENMFWYRQDPGLGLRLIYFSYDVKMKEKGDIPEGYSVSREKKERFSLILESASTNQTSMYLCASRGFHRGSGRTEAFFGQGTRLTVV.

This sequence joins TRBV18 and TRBJ2-5, with TRBD1 matching over 7 bases. The CDR3 sequence is 16 residues long. The V gene's germline CDR1 is KGHSH and CDR2 LQKENI. The trim removed 2 bases at V and 0 bases at J, leaving 6 bases unmatched. The CDR3 loop is CASSPIKTGDQETQYF. The CDR3 nucleotides read TGTGCCAGCTCACCAATTAAAACAGGGGACCAAGAGACCCAGTACTTC.

This chain uses TRBV19 with TRBJ1-3; perhaps TRBD1 as D (5 bases). The CDR3 is made up of 17 amino acids. The V end lost 3 bases, the J end lost 4 bases, and 19 bases lay between the germline ends. Per germline, CDR1 LNHDA and CDR2 SQIVND (reference sequence). In DNA form, the CDR3 reads TGTGCCAGTAGTATCCGCCAGGGCGGGTACCGAGGAAACACCATATATTTT. It translates to CASSIRQGGYRGNTIYF. Looking up the rest from reference TRBV19 and TRBJ1-3 gives the full variable domain: DGGITQSPKYLFRKEGQNVTLSCEQNLNHDAMYWYRQDPGQGLRLIYYSQIVNDFQKGDIAEGYSVSREKKESFPLTVTSAQKNPTAFYLCASSIRQGGYRGNTIYFGEGSWLTVV.

The chain combines TRBV18 with TRBJ2-2; D remains unclear. With 4 bases removed from V and 4 bases from J, the gap between germline ends came to 4 bases. The CDR3 covers 12 residues. Germline CDR1 KGHSH, CDR2 LQKENI. The CDR3 spells CASSQGTGELFF. For the CDR3, the DNA is TGTGCCAGCTCACAGGGCACCGGGGAGCTGTTTTTT.

This chain links TRBV18 with TRBJ2-4; 9 nucleotides match TRBD1. V shed 2 bases and J 0 bases; nucleotides not matched to a gene: 5. Germline loops: CDR1 KGHSH, CDR2 LQKENI. The CDR3 totals 17 residues. DNA of the CDR3: TGTGCCAGCTCACCATCAAACAGGGGGCAAGCCAAAAACATTCAGTACTTC. Its translation: CASSPSNRGQAKNIQYF.

The CDR3 region is CASSPPGLSGANVLTF. The CDR3 bases are TGTGCCAGCAGCCCACCGGGACTCTCTGGGGCCAACGTCCTGACTTTC. The V call is TRBV9, the J call TRBJ2-6; D possibly corresponds to TRBD2 (6 bases). V lost 4 bases and J lost 0, with 11 bases in between. The CDR3 covers 16 residues. Looked up from germline, CDR1 is SGDLS and CDR2 is YYNGEE.

This chain joins TRBV7-6 and TRBJ2-7; TRBD2 is a possible D gene (6 bases). The CDR3 sequence is 14 residues long. Germline loops: CDR1 SGHVS, CDR2 FNYEAQ. Trimming stripped 1 base from V and 1 base from J, with 8 bases between. DNA for the CDR3: TGTGCCAGCAGCTTAGGCCTAGCGTCCTACGAGCAGTACTTC. Residues: CASSLGLASYEQYF.

This clone was seen just once. The chain links TRBV7-3 to TRBJ2-2; TRBD1 might be the D (7 bases). Germline CDR1 SGHTA, CDR2 FQGTGA. The ends were cut back, 4 bases at V and 5 bases at J, with 17 bases in the middle. This CDR3 is 16 amino acids long. This CDR3 is CASSSRWQGGTGELFF. The CDR3 DNA reads as TGTGCCAGCAGCTCCCGGTGGCAGGGGGGAACCGGGGAGCTGTTTTTT.

The rearrangement uses TRBV11-3 and TRBJ1-2; D might be TRBD1 (5 bases). The CDR3 consists of 15 residues. Germline V CDR1 and CDR2: SGHNT, YENEEA. Trimming took 4 bases from V and 8 from J, leaving 20 bases between them. The CDR3 here is CASSSEPGTMAGYTF. The CDR3 coding sequence is TGTGCCAGCAGCTCGGAACCTGGGACTATGGCCGGCTACACCTTC. Variable domain in full (rest from reference TRBV11-3 and TRBJ1-2): EAGVVQSPRYKIIEKKQPVAFWCNPISGHNTLYWYLQNLGQGPELLIRYENEEAVDDSQLPKDRFSAERLKGVDSTLKIQPAELGDSAVYLCASSSEPGTMAGYTFGSGTRLTVV.